The rows below give T cell receptor beta chains drawn from one sample of a study of T cells in Graves' hyperthyroidism and ophthalmopathy. MiXCR, run by TCRdb on the multiplex PCR reads, gives a single entry per CDR3 protein. The sample lists about 400,000 distinct CDR3 sequences; 15% to 18% were seen once. Sequencing was carried out using blood. These receptors were collected from a woman younger than 30 with Graves' hyperthyroidism that later progressed to Graves' ophthalmopathy. Both conserved end residues are part of each CDR3. A D gene is named only where the DNA matches it firmly. Expanded clones get a size class; other rows say once, few or many, or leave the size out.

V	size	D	J	CDR3	DNA
TRBV6-9	-	-	TRBJ1-4	CASSYLGGADEKLFF	TGTGCCAGCAGTTACTTGGGCGGGGCTGATGAAAAACTGTTTTTT
TRBV28	once	-	TRBJ1-4	CASSLGQKVNEKLFF	TGTGCCAGCAGTTTAGGACAGAAAGTTAATGAAAAACTGTTTTTT
TRBV4-2	-	TRBD2	TRBJ2-1	CASSPEGGSGRGIEQFF	TGTGCCAGCAGCCCCGAAGGTGGTAGCGGGAGGGGGATTGAGCAGTTCTTC
TRBV7-9	-	TRBD1	TRBJ2-2	CATPGQGAKAVNTGELFF	TGTGCCACTCCGGGACAGGGGGCAAAAGCGGTGAACACCGGGGAGCTGTTTTTT
TRBV11-2	many	-	TRBJ2-1	CASSLTGTNEQFF	TGTGCCAGCAGCTTAACCGGGACCAATGAGCAGTTCTTC
TRBV5-4	-	TRBD2	TRBJ2-7	CASSLMGSGKKKEQYF	TGTGCCAGCAGCTTAATGGGGAGCGGGAAGAAAAAAGAGCAGTACTTC
TRBV28	many	TRBD2	TRBJ2-3	CASSSSPAGAPYGTDTQYF	TGTGCCAGCAGTTCAAGCCCAGCGGGAGCCCCTTACGGCACAGATACGCAGTATTTT
TRBV2	few	-	TRBJ1-5	CASNRGNQPQHF	TGTGCCAGCAACCGGGGCAATCAGCCCCAGCATTTT
TRBV20-1	-	TRBD2	TRBJ2-6	CSARTSGSPGANVLTF	TGCAGTGCTAGGACTAGCGGGAGCCCTGGGGCCAACGTCCTGACTTTC
TRBV6-1	-	-	TRBJ1-2	CASSVDRSLYGYTF	TGTGCCAGCAGCGTAGACAGGAGTCTCTATGGCTACACCTTC
TRBV2	many	-	TRBJ1-6	CASKAEGDNSPLHF	TGTGCCAGCAAAGCCGAAGGAGATAATTCACCCCTCCACTTT
TRBV28	-	TRBD2	TRBJ2-1	CDSSLLAGASNEQFF	TGTGACAGCAGCTTACTGGCGGGAGCCTCCAATGAGCAGTTCTTC
TRBV6-5	-	-	TRBJ2-3	CASSYSRQSDTQYF	TGTGCCAGCAGTTATTCGAGACAGTCAGATACGCAGTATTTT
TRBV20-1	-	-	TRBJ2-1	CSARQGDEQFF	TGCAGTGCTAGACAGGGCGATGAGCAGTTCTTC
TRBV28	many	-	TRBJ1-2	CASNLNSYGYTF	TGTGCCAGCAATTTAAATTCCTATGGCTACACCTTC
TRBV4-1	few	TRBD1	TRBJ2-7	CASRPFRGSYEQYF	TGCGCCAGCAGACCATTCAGGGGGTCTTACGAGCAGTACTTC
TRBV28	many	TRBD1	TRBJ2-3	CASSFPTRGQGPDTQYF	TGTGCCAGCAGTTTCCCGACCAGGGGGCAAGGCCCAGATACGCAGTATTTT
TRBV10-3	-	-	TRBJ1-4	CAISERGGGEKLFF	TGTGCCATCAGTGAGCGGGGGGGCGGAGAAAAACTGTTTTTT
TRBV6-2/TRBV6-3	-	-	TRBJ2-7	CASRGGVFDEQYF	TGTGCCAGCAGAGGGGGGGTTTTCGACGAGCAGTACTTC
TRBV4-2	-	TRBD2	TRBJ2-3	CASSQYPGGSTPTDTQYF	TGTGCCAGCAGCCAATACCCGGGCGGGAGTACCCCCACAGATACGCAGTATTTT
TRBV2	many	TRBD1	TRBJ2-2	CASSRQGYTGELFF	TGTGCCAGCAGTCGACAGGGCTACACCGGGGAGCTGTTTTTT
TRBV12-3/TRBV12-4	many	TRBD1	TRBJ2-1	CASSSFGDSPVHEQFF	TGTGCCAGCAGTTCTTTCGGGGACAGCCCGGTCCATGAGCAGTTCTTC
TRBV7-6	-	TRBD2	TRBJ2-7	CASSLGGDRDRGLAGVYEQYF	TGTGCCAGCAGCTTAGGGGGAGACCGGGACAGGGGACTAGCGGGAGTGTACGAGCAGTACTTC
TRBV20-1	few	TRBD2	TRBJ2-1	CSARAISGRQGNEQFF	TGCAGTGCTAGAGCGATTAGCGGGAGGCAGGGCAATGAGCAGTTCTTC
TRBV5-1	few	-	TRBJ1-6	CASSLKPGADSPLHF	TGCGCCAGCAGCCTTAAACCCGGGGCCGATTCACCCCTCCACTTT
TRBV25-1	many	TRBD1	TRBJ1-1	CASSELGDRTNTEAFF	TGTGCCAGCAGTGAATTGGGGGACAGAACGAACACTGAAGCTTTCTTT
TRBV6-2/TRBV6-3	many	-	TRBJ2-7	CASSYSPGTKDHEQYF	TGTGCCAGCAGTTACTCCCCGGGGACCAAGGACCACGAGCAGTACTTC
TRBV6-1	many	-	TRBJ2-5	CASSPLVGDKTQYF	TGTGCCAGCAGTCCCCTGGTTGGTGACAAGACCCAGTACTTC
TRBV15	many	TRBD1	TRBJ2-7	CATRAKQGRPYEQYF	TGTGCCACCAGGGCAAAACAGGGGCGTCCCTACGAGCAGTACTTC
TRBV12-3/TRBV12-4	-	-	TRBJ2-1	CASSFGKEADLF	TGTGCCAGCAGTTTCGGAAAGGAGGCTGATCTCTTC
TRBV7-2	many	-	TRBJ1-1	CASSLRDSIGDEAFF	TGTGCCAGCAGCTTAAGGGACTCCATCGGGGATGAAGCTTTCTTT
TRBV7-2	few	TRBD2	TRBJ2-7	CASSLALAGGFYEQYF	TGTGCCAGCAGCTTAGCCCTAGCGGGAGGGTTCTACGAGCAGTACTTC
TRBV7-6	-	-	TRBJ1-1	CASSLSPGTTEAFF	TGTGCCAGCAGCCTATCCCCGGGGACCACTGAAGCTTTCTTT
TRBV12-3/TRBV12-4	many	-	TRBJ2-1	CASTLGGLSSYNEQFF	TGTGCCAGCACCCTAGGGGGGTTAAGCTCCTACAATGAGCAGTTCTTC
TRBV28	many	-	TRBJ1-5	CASSFGGDDSYSNQPQHF	TGTGCCAGCAGCTTCGGTGGGGACGACAGTTATAGCAATCAGCCCCAGCATTTT
TRBV27	many	-	TRBJ1-1	CASSLQGGSGPQHAEAFF	TGTGCCAGCAGTTTGCAGGGAGGGTCGGGCCCTCAGCACGCTGAAGCTTTCTTT
TRBV12-3/TRBV12-4	many	-	TRBJ2-2	CASSPHTGELFF	TGTGCCAGCAGTCCGCACACCGGGGAGCTGTTTTTT
TRBV5-4	few	-	TRBJ2-7	CASSLDGGNPYEQYF	TGTGCCAGCAGCTTGGACGGCGGGAACCCCTACGAGCAGTACTTC
TRBV28	-	TRBD1	TRBJ2-7	CASSLTDRPPYEQYF	TGTGCCAGCAGTTTAACGGACAGGCCCCCCTACGAGCAGTACTTC
TRBV28	many	TRBD1	TRBJ1-1	CASSLDGSGTGRAEAFF	TGTGCCAGCAGTTTAGACGGGTCCGGGACAGGGAGGGCTGAAGCTTTCTTT
TRBV24-1	many	TRBD1	TRBJ1-2	CATSGPDRGGYGYTF	TGTGCCACCAGTGGCCCGGACAGGGGGGGCTATGGCTACACCTTC
TRBV27	many	-	TRBJ1-1	CASSFAGGLTEAFF	TGTGCCAGCAGTTTTGCCGGGGGCCTCACTGAAGCTTTCTTT
TRBV12-3/TRBV12-4	many	-	TRBJ1-6	CASRSGQLWDSPLHF	TGTGCCAGCAGGTCCGGGCAGCTTTGGGATTCACCCCTCCACTTT
TRBV28	many	-	TRBJ1-4	CASSRPGLRNEKLFF	TGTGCCAGCAGCCGTCCGGGACTGCGAAATGAAAAACTGTTTTTT
TRBV19	-	-	TRBJ2-2	CASSILATLPGELFF	TGTGCCAGTAGTATCCTAGCGACCTTACCTGGGGAGCTGTTTTTT
TRBV27	-	TRBD2	TRBJ2-2	CASSTVWGGTGELFF	TGTGCCAGCAGTACAGTTTGGGGGGGCACCGGGGAGCTGTTTTTT
TRBV28	few	TRBD1	TRBJ1-2	CASSWGGQGKIYGYTF	TGTGCCAGCAGTTGGGGGGGACAGGGGAAAATCTATGGCTACACCTTC